This paragraph covers one TCR beta chain sequence. Enrolled through a virtual design, the participants were between roughly 18 and 90 years of age and came from some 25 US areas. The junction had 6 bases not matched to a gene; V was cut back by 3 bases and J by 0 bases. CDR3 length equals 17 residues. CDR1 and CDR2 from the germline V gene are KGHDR and SFDVKD. This record belongs to a study of blood T cell repertoires in COVID-19. About the study: The samples span acute and convalescent COVID-19 from the United States, Italy and Spain. PBMCs, B-cell-depleted T cells, or T cells were the source of the cDNA or gDNA that made up the material.

Using immunoSEQ multiplex PCR, the repertoire was profiled, and TCRdb retains in-frame clones only, with some absent. The profile shows 250,000 or so clones, approximately 88% of them singletons. This receptor was taken from a woman aged 40 to 50 who had been exposed to COVID-19. The sample comprised PBMCs or T cells enriched from blood (not recorded which). The chain links TRBV24-1 to TRBJ2-2; 7 bases are a match to TRBD1. The CDR3 DNA reads as TGTGCCACCAGTGATATGACAGGGATGGCGAACACCGGGGAGCTGTTTTTT. Its protein is CATSDMTGMANTGELFF.